This T cell receptor beta chain was profiled in a study of blood T cell repertoires in COVID-19. Study background: Whether acute or convalescent, the COVID-19 samples came from the United States, Italy and Spain.

In the original analysis: From reference gene primer amplification, estimates of nucleated cell counts were derived. The table came from immunoSEQ multiplex PCR; TCRdb's copy has only in-frame clones and leaves some out. Clone size and V and J calls were adopted from that table, with D and trimming inferred from the DNA. The table records approximately 290,000 clones, approximately 86% of them present only once. CDR1 MNHEY and CDR2 SVGAGI come from the germline V gene. This CDR3 has 13 amino acids. V lost 7 bases and J lost 6; bases outside the gene matches: 8. This clone was counted only a few times.

The sequenced sample was peripheral blood. This receptor was identified in a human donor with COVID-19, enrolled during active disease. The donor label of this sample is uncertain. The rearrangement joins TRBV6-5 to TRBJ1-1; 7 bases agree with TRBD1. CDR3 sequence (DNA): TGTGCCAGCAAACGACAGGGATCCGCTGAAGCTTTCTTT. Translated, it gives CASKRQGSAEAFF.